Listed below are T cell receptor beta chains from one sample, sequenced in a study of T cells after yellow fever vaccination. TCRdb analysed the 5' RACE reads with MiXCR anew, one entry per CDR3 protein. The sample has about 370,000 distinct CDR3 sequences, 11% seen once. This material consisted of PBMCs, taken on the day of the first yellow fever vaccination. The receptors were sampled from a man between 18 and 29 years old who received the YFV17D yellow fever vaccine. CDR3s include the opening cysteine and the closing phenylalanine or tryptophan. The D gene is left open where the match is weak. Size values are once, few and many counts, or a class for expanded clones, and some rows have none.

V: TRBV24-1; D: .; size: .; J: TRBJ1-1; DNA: TGTGCCACCAGTCCAGGGGCAGACACTGAAGCTTTCTTT; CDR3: CATSPGADTEAFF
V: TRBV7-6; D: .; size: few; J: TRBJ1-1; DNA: TGTGCCAGCAAGGGACAGAACACTGAAGCTTTCTTT; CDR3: CASKGQNTEAFF
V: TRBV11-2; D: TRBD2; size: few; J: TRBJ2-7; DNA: TGTGCCAGCAGCGGTCTAGCGGGGAGCTCCTACGAGCAGTACTTC; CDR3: CASSGLAGSSYEQYF
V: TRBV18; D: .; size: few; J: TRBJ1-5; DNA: TGTGCCAGCTCACGTGGACGGATCAATCAGCCCCAGCATTTT; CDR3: CASSRGRINQPQHF
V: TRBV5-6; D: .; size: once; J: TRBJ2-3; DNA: TGTGCCAGCAGCGGGGACCTCACAGATACGCAGTATTTT; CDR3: CASSGDLTDTQYF
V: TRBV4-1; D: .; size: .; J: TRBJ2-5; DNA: TGCGCCAGCAGCCAAGATTTGCAGACCCAGTACTTC; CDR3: CASSQDLQTQYF
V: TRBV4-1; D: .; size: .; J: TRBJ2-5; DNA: TGCGCCAGCAGCCAAGAAGTCGGAGGGGGAGAGACCCAGTACTTC; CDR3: CASSQEVGGGETQYF
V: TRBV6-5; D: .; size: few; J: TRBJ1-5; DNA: TGTGCCAGCATCGTGGGGGGGAGCAATCAGCCCCAGCATTTT; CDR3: CASIVGGSNQPQHF
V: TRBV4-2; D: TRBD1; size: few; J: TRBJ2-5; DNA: TGTGCCAGCAGCGCGGGACAGGGGGGATTCGGGCAAGAGACCCAGTACTTC; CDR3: CASSAGQGGFGQETQYF
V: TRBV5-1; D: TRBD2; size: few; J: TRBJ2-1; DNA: TGCGCCAGCAGCTCGGGACTAGCGGGGGCACTATACAATGAGCAGTTCTTC; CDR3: CASSSGLAGALYNEQFF
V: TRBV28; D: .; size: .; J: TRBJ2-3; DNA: TGTGCCAGCAGGCTGGGGCTAGCGCAAGATACGCAGTATTTT; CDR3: CASRLGLAQDTQYF
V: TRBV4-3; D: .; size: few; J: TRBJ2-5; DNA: TGCGCCAGCAGCCAAGATTCCAGGACCCTGGGGACCCAGTACTTC; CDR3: CASSQDSRTLGTQYF
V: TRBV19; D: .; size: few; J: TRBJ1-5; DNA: TGTGCCAGTAGCCCCTATAGCAATCAGCCCCAGCATTTT; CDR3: CASSPYSNQPQHF
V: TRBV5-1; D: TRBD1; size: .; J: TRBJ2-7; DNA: TGCGCCAGCCGGGCAGGGGGCTCCTACGAGCAGTACTTC; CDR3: CASRAGGSYEQYF
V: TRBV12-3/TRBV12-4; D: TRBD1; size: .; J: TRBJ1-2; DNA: TGTGCCAGCAGGTCGACAGGGAACTATGGCTACACCTTC; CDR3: CASRSTGNYGYTF
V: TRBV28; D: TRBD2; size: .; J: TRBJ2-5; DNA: TGTGCCAGCAGCGTGTTGGCGGGGGGGCTTGTGGAGACCCAGTACTTC; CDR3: CASSVLAGGLVETQYF
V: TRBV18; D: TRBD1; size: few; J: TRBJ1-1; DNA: TGTGCCAGCTCACCAGAGGGGGCAAAGAACACTGAAGCTTTCTTT; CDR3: CASSPEGAKNTEAFF
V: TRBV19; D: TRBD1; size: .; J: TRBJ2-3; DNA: TGTGCCAGTAGTATGGGGGTCCAGGGGGCTGCAGATACGCAGTATTTT; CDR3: CASSMGVQGAADTQYF
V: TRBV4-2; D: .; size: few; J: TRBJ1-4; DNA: TGTGCCAGCAGCCAAGAAGGAGGCTTCGCAACTAATGAAAAACTGTTTTTT; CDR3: CASSQEGGFATNEKLFF
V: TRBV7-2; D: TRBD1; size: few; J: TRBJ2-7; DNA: TGTGCCAGCAGCTTACAGGACAGGGGGCTCGAGCAGTACTTC; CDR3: CASSLQDRGLEQYF
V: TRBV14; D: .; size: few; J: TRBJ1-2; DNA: TGTGCCAGCAGTCCCCGGTTTGGGGGTCTCGATAAGGGCTACACCTTC; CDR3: CASSPRFGGLDKGYTF
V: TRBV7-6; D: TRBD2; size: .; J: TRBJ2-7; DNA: TGTGCCAGCAGCCCCGGGACTAGCGGATTATACGATACCTACGAGCAGTACTTC; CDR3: CASSPGTSGLYDTYEQYF
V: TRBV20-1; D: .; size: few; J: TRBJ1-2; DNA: TGCAGTGCCAGTGGGGCGGACTCCGTCTATGGCTACACCTTC; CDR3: CSASGADSVYGYTF
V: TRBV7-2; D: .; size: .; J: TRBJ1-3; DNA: TGTGCCAGCAGCTCGACGTGGGGCGCAGGAAACACCATATATTTT; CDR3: CASSSTWGAGNTIYF
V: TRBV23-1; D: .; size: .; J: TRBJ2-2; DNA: TGCGCCAGCAGTCAACGGAGGGGACAGCCTTCGAACACCGGGGAGCTGTTTTTT; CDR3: CASSQRRGQPSNTGELFF
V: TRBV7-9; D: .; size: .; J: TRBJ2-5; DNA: TGTGCCAGCAGCTTACCTGCGGAGACCCAGTACTTC; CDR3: CASSLPAETQYF
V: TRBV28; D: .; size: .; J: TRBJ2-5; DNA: TGTGCCAGCCAAGACAGGAGTGGTCGAGAGACCCAGTACTTC; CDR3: CASQDRSGRETQYF
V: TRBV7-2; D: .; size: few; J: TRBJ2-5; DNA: TGTGCCAGCATGCTCACGGGATTCCAAGAGACCCAGTACTTC; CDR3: CASMLTGFQETQYF
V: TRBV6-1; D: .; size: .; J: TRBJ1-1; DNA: TGTGCCAGCACCTATACGACTGAGAACACTGAAGCTTTCTTT; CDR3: CASTYTTENTEAFF
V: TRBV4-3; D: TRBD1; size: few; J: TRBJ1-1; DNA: TGCGCCAGCAGCCAAGATCTCAGACAGGGAGGCGCTGAAGCTTTCTTT; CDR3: CASSQDLRQGGAEAFF
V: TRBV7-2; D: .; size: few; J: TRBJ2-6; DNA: TGTGCCAGCAGCGCCTGGGGGGGCTCCGGGGCCAACGTCCTGACTTTC; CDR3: CASSAWGGSGANVLTF
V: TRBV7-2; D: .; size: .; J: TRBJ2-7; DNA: TGTGCCAGCAGCTTCGGAGGGGGGTGGGTCTACGAGCAGTACTTC; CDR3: CASSFGGGWVYEQYF
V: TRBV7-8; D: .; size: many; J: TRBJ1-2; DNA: TGTGCCAGCAGCTCGGCGCTCACTAACTATGGCTACACCTTC; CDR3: CASSSALTNYGYTF
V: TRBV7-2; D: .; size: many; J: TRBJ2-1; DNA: TGTGCCAGCAGCTTAGCCAGGGGGGCCAATGAGCAGTTCTTC; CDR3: CASSLARGANEQFF
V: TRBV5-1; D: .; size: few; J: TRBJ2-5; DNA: TGCGCCAGCAGCCCCGGCAGCCGCGGAGAGACCCAGTACTTC; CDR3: CASSPGSRGETQYF
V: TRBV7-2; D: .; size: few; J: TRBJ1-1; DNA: TGTGCCAGCAGCCGGAATTTTGGCGGCAACACTGAAGCTTTCTTT; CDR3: CASSRNFGGNTEAFF
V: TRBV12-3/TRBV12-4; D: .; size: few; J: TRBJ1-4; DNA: TGTGCCAGCAGGCCAAGGGGAACTAATGAAAAACTGTTTTTT; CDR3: CASRPRGTNEKLFF
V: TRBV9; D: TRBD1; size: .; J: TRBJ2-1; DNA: TGTGCCAGCAGCGTACAGGGGGACAATGAGCAGTTCTTC; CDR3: CASSVQGDNEQFF
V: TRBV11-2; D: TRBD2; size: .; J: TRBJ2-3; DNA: TGTGCCAGCAGCCTCGGGAGGTCGGGGGGAGATACGCAGTATTTT; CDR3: CASSLGRSGGDTQYF
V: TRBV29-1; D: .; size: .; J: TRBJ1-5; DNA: TGCAGCGTTGAAAGCGGAGGAGTCGATCAGCCCCAGCATTTT; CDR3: CSVESGGVDQPQHF
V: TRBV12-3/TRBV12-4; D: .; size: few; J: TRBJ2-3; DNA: TGTGCCAGCAGTTGGGGGAGCGGGCCCGTCACAGATACGCAGTATTTT; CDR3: CASSWGSGPVTDTQYF
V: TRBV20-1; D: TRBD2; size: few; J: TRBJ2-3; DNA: TGCAGTGCTAGTATAGGACTAGCAACAGATACGCAGTATTTT; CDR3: CSASIGLATDTQYF
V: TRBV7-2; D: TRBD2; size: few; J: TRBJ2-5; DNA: TGTGCCAGCAGCTTAGGAGCGGGGGAGGGGGAAGAGACCCAGTACTTC; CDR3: CASSLGAGEGEETQYF
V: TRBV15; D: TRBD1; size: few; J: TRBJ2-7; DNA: TGTGCCACCAGCAGAGATACAGGGGACTACGAGCAGTACTTC; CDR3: CATSRDTGDYEQYF
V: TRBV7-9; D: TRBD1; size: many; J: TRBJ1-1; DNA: TGTGCCAGCAGCCGAGGACAGGTCAACACTGAAGCTTTCTTT; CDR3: CASSRGQVNTEAFF
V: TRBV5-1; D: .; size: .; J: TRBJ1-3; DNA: TGCGCCAGCGGGATCCAGGGGCACACTGGAAACACCATATATTTT; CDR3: CASGIQGHTGNTIYF
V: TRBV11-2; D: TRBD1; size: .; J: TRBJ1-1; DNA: TGTGCCAGCAGCGCAGGGGGTGTGTACACTGAAGCTTTCTTT; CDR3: CASSAGGVYTEAFF
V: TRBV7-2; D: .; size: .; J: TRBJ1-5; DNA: TGTGCCAGCAGCCCAGGGTCCTTTCAGCCCCAGCATTTT; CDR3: CASSPGSFQPQHF
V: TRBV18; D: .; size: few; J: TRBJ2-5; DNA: TGTGCCAGCTCACCACTCGGGGAGAGAGAGACCCAGTACTTC; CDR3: CASSPLGERETQYF
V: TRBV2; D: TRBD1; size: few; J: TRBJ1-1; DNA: TGTGCCAGCAGTGTTGGGACAGGGGGGACTGAAGCTTTCTTT; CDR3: CASSVGTGGTEAFF
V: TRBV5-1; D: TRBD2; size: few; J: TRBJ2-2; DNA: TGCGCCAGCAGCTTGGTGGGACTAGCGGCCGGGGAGCTGTTTTTT; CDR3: CASSLVGLAAGELFF
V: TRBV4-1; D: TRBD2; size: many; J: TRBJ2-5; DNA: TGCGCCAGCAGCCAAGTCCTAGCGGGGATACAAGAGACCCAGTACTTC; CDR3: CASSQVLAGIQETQYF
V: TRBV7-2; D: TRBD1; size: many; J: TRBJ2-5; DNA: TGTGCCAGCAGCCAAGGACAGGTGGAGACCCAGTACTTC; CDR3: CASSQGQVETQYF
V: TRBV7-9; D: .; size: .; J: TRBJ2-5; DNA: TGTGCCAGCAGCGGGGGACGTCCAGAGACCCAGTACTTC; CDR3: CASSGGRPETQYF